Listed below are T cell receptor beta chains from one sample, sequenced in a study of T cells after yellow fever vaccination. TCRdb re-analysed the 5' RACE reads in MiXCR, keeping a single row per CDR3 protein. The table includes some 220,000 distinct CDR3 sequences, 3% to 3.5% detected once. Sequencing was performed on CD4+ T cells sorted from PBMCs, taken 10 days after the yellow fever booster vaccination. The receptor set was obtained from a young man who received the YFV17D yellow fever vaccine. CDR3s include the opening cysteine and the closing phenylalanine or tryptophan. Fields, in order: V gene, J gene, clone size, D gene, CDR3 length, CDR3 DNA, CDR3 protein. A D gene is named only where the DNA matches it firmly. Expanded clones get a size class; other rows say once, few or many, or leave the size out.

v_call: TRBV5-1; j_call: TRBJ2-3; clone_size: many; d_call: NA; cdr3_length: 15; cdr3_nt: TGCGCCAGCAGCTTGGAGGGGGGGGCAACAGATACGCAGTATTTT; cdr3_aa: CASSLEGGATDTQYF
v_call: TRBV20-1; j_call: TRBJ2-3; clone_size: few; d_call: TRBD2; cdr3_length: 14; cdr3_nt: TGCAGTGCTCCACCGGGGGGATACACAGATACGCAGTATTTT; cdr3_aa: CSAPPGGYTDTQYF
v_call: TRBV5-1; j_call: TRBJ1-2; clone_size: many; d_call: NA; cdr3_length: 14; cdr3_nt: TGCGCCAGCAAAAGGAGTGGGGGCGCAGGTGGCTACACCTTC; cdr3_aa: CASKRSGGAGGYTF
v_call: TRBV5-1; j_call: TRBJ2-1; clone_size: NA; d_call: TRBD2; cdr3_length: 12; cdr3_nt: TGCGCCACCAGCGGGGGGGCGGATGAGCAGTTCTTC; cdr3_aa: CATSGGADEQFF
v_call: TRBV20-1; j_call: TRBJ1-2; clone_size: NA; d_call: NA; cdr3_length: 13; cdr3_nt: TGCAGTGCTAGAGACGGGGGGGACTATGGCTACACCTTC; cdr3_aa: CSARDGGDYGYTF
v_call: TRBV2; j_call: TRBJ2-7; clone_size: NA; d_call: TRBD1; cdr3_length: 12; cdr3_nt: TGTGCCAGCACGGGACAGTACTACGAGCAGTACTTC; cdr3_aa: CASTGQYYEQYF
v_call: TRBV5-1; j_call: TRBJ1-1; clone_size: many; d_call: NA; cdr3_length: 12; cdr3_nt: TGCGCCAGCAGAGGTGAGGACACTGAAGCTTTCTTT; cdr3_aa: CASRGEDTEAFF
v_call: TRBV4-1; j_call: TRBJ1-2; clone_size: many; d_call: NA; cdr3_length: 16; cdr3_nt: TGCGCCAGCAGCCAAGAGCGGACCCTAGTTAACTATGGCTACACCTTC; cdr3_aa: CASSQERTLVNYGYTF
v_call: TRBV5-1; j_call: TRBJ1-5; clone_size: many; d_call: NA; cdr3_length: 14; cdr3_nt: TGCGCCAGCAGCTTGGGGGACTTAGATCAGCCCCAGCATTTT; cdr3_aa: CASSLGDLDQPQHF
v_call: TRBV5-1; j_call: TRBJ1-1; clone_size: many; d_call: TRBD1; cdr3_length: 15; cdr3_nt: TGCGCCAGCAGCTTGGTAGCAGGGGGGACCACTGAAGCTTTCTTT; cdr3_aa: CASSLVAGGTTEAFF
v_call: TRBV4-2; j_call: TRBJ1-5; clone_size: few; d_call: NA; cdr3_length: 20; cdr3_nt: TGTGCCAGCCTGTCGATATACAGGGCCTATAGTAATTATAGCAATCAGCCCCAGCATTTT; cdr3_aa: CASLSIYRAYSNYSNQPQHF
v_call: TRBV9; j_call: TRBJ2-4; clone_size: few; d_call: TRBD1; cdr3_length: 15; cdr3_nt: TGTGCCAGCAGTAACGACCCCGGACAGGGAAACATTCAGTACTTC; cdr3_aa: CASSNDPGQGNIQYF
v_call: TRBV2; j_call: TRBJ2-5; clone_size: many; d_call: NA; cdr3_length: 10; cdr3_nt: TGTGCCAGCAGTGAAAAGACCCAGTACTTC; cdr3_aa: CASSEKTQYF
v_call: TRBV30; j_call: TRBJ1-2; clone_size: few; d_call: TRBD1; cdr3_length: 19; cdr3_nt: TGTGCCTGGAGTGTTGTTCATGGACAGGGGATGAGAGCTAACTATGGCTACACCTTC; cdr3_aa: CAWSVVHGQGMRANYGYTF
v_call: TRBV20-1; j_call: TRBJ2-3; clone_size: many; d_call: NA; cdr3_length: 12; cdr3_nt: TGCAGTGCTAGAGCCCTGCAAGATACGCAGTATTTT; cdr3_aa: CSARALQDTQYF
v_call: TRBV12-3/TRBV12-4; j_call: TRBJ2-5; clone_size: many; d_call: NA; cdr3_length: 14; cdr3_nt: TGTGCCAGCAGCCCCGGGGGTAGGCGAGAGACCCAGTACTTC; cdr3_aa: CASSPGGRRETQYF
v_call: TRBV4-2; j_call: TRBJ1-2; clone_size: many; d_call: TRBD1; cdr3_length: 17; cdr3_nt: TGTGCCAGCAGCACCCTGACAGGGGCCAGGGGCAACTATGGCTACACCTTC; cdr3_aa: CASSTLTGARGNYGYTF
v_call: TRBV7-2; j_call: TRBJ1-1; clone_size: many; d_call: NA; cdr3_length: 11; cdr3_nt: TGTGCCCTTCGAGAGAACACTGAAGCTTTCTTT; cdr3_aa: CALRENTEAFF
v_call: TRBV5-4; j_call: TRBJ1-2; clone_size: few; d_call: NA; cdr3_length: 12; cdr3_nt: TGTGCCAGCAGCCCACAGGCGCGTGGCTACACCTTC; cdr3_aa: CASSPQARGYTF
v_call: TRBV5-1; j_call: TRBJ2-5; clone_size: many; d_call: NA; cdr3_length: 11; cdr3_nt: TGCGCCAGCAGGGAGGAGGAGACCCAGTACTTC; cdr3_aa: CASREEETQYF
v_call: TRBV11-2; j_call: TRBJ2-7; clone_size: many; d_call: TRBD2; cdr3_length: 17; cdr3_nt: TGTGCCAGCAGCTTAGTTGGCGGGGGTCTTTACTCCTACGAGCAGTACTTC; cdr3_aa: CASSLVGGGLYSYEQYF
v_call: TRBV10-3; j_call: TRBJ1-3; clone_size: NA; d_call: NA; cdr3_length: 12; cdr3_nt: TGTGCCATGCAGGGGTTCGCGGACACCATATATTTT; cdr3_aa: CAMQGFADTIYF
v_call: TRBV20-1; j_call: TRBJ1-1; clone_size: many; d_call: TRBD1; cdr3_length: 14; cdr3_nt: TGCAGTGCTAGACCCTCGACAGGGTGGACTGAAGCTTTCTTT; cdr3_aa: CSARPSTGWTEAFF
v_call: TRBV5-1; j_call: TRBJ2-5; clone_size: NA; d_call: TRBD2; cdr3_length: 16; cdr3_nt: TGCGCCAGCAGCTTGGGTGGGACTAGCGGGAAAGAGACCCAGTACTTC; cdr3_aa: CASSLGGTSGKETQYF
v_call: TRBV20-1; j_call: TRBJ1-4; clone_size: many; d_call: NA; cdr3_length: 15; cdr3_nt: TGCAGTGCCAGAGAAGGGGGTAGGGGGAATGAAAAACTGTTTTTT; cdr3_aa: CSAREGGRGNEKLFF
v_call: TRBV24-1; j_call: TRBJ2-1; clone_size: NA; d_call: NA; cdr3_length: 13; cdr3_nt: TGTGCCAGCTCCCCGGGACCCAACAATGAGCAGTTCTTC; cdr3_aa: CASSPGPNNEQFF
v_call: TRBV4-3; j_call: TRBJ2-5; clone_size: few; d_call: TRBD2; cdr3_length: 15; cdr3_nt: TGCGCCAGCAGCCGATTAGCGGGGGCCCGAGAGACCCAGTACTTC; cdr3_aa: CASSRLAGARETQYF
v_call: TRBV6-1; j_call: TRBJ1-2; clone_size: NA; d_call: NA; cdr3_length: 13; cdr3_nt: TGTGCCAGCAGTGAAGGCAGGGGCACATACTACACCTTC; cdr3_aa: CASSEGRGTYYTF
v_call: TRBV4-1; j_call: TRBJ2-3; clone_size: many; d_call: TRBD2; cdr3_length: 17; cdr3_nt: TGCGCCAGCAGCCAAGAAGCAGCGGGGGATCGCACAGATACGCAGTATTTT; cdr3_aa: CASSQEAAGDRTDTQYF
v_call: TRBV20-1; j_call: TRBJ2-5; clone_size: NA; d_call: NA; cdr3_length: 14; cdr3_nt: TGCAGTGCTAAAAGGCCCGGGGGTGAGGAGACCCAGTACTTC; cdr3_aa: CSAKRPGGEETQYF
v_call: TRBV28; j_call: TRBJ2-5; clone_size: many; d_call: NA; cdr3_length: 15; cdr3_nt: TGTGCCAGTTCCCCAAGGGGCCAGTCGCCGGAGACCCAGTACTTC; cdr3_aa: CASSPRGQSPETQYF
v_call: TRBV3-1; j_call: TRBJ1-4; clone_size: NA; d_call: NA; cdr3_length: 16; cdr3_nt: TGTGCCAGCAGGCCCCACCCGACAGCAACTAATGAAAAACTGTTTTTT; cdr3_aa: CASRPHPTATNEKLFF
v_call: TRBV5-4; j_call: TRBJ1-6; clone_size: many; d_call: NA; cdr3_length: 15; cdr3_nt: TGTGCCAGCAGCTTAGACAGCCTATCTAATTCACCCCTCCACTTT; cdr3_aa: CASSLDSLSNSPLHF
v_call: TRBV5-1; j_call: TRBJ1-6; clone_size: many; d_call: NA; cdr3_length: 16; cdr3_nt: TGCGCCAGCAGCTTCGGGCTAAAAATTTCTAATTCACCCCTCCACTTT; cdr3_aa: CASSFGLKISNSPLHF
v_call: TRBV7-2; j_call: TRBJ2-3; clone_size: few; d_call: TRBD2; cdr3_length: 19; cdr3_nt: TGTGCCAGCAGCTCGAGGGGGCTAGCGGGGGGCCCGAGCACAGATACGCAGTATTTT; cdr3_aa: CASSSRGLAGGPSTDTQYF
v_call: TRBV5-1; j_call: TRBJ2-5; clone_size: many; d_call: TRBD1; cdr3_length: 16; cdr3_nt: TGCGCCAGCAGCACGAACCGACAGGGCGTAAGGGAGACCCAGTACTTC; cdr3_aa: CASSTNRQGVRETQYF
v_call: TRBV5-1; j_call: TRBJ1-3; clone_size: few; d_call: NA; cdr3_length: 13; cdr3_nt: TGCGCCAGCAGTCCCGATCCTGGAAACACCATATATTTT; cdr3_aa: CASSPDPGNTIYF
v_call: TRBV20-1; j_call: TRBJ1-4; clone_size: few; d_call: NA; cdr3_length: 15; cdr3_nt: TGCAGTGCCGACCCTTGGCTAGCAACTAATGAAAAACTGTTTTTT; cdr3_aa: CSADPWLATNEKLFF
v_call: TRBV29-1; j_call: TRBJ2-1; clone_size: NA; d_call: NA; cdr3_length: 13; cdr3_nt: TGCAGCGTTTCGGTAACCTCCTACAATGAGCAGTTCTTC; cdr3_aa: CSVSVTSYNEQFF
v_call: TRBV20-1; j_call: TRBJ1-3; clone_size: many; d_call: TRBD1; cdr3_length: 14; cdr3_nt: TGCAGTGCCCCGGACAGGAATAATGGAAACACCATATATTTT; cdr3_aa: CSAPDRNNGNTIYF
v_call: TRBV12-3/TRBV12-4; j_call: TRBJ2-7; clone_size: many; d_call: TRBD2; cdr3_length: 15; cdr3_nt: TGTGCCAGCAGGCCGGGCCTAGCGGGGGTCTACGAGCAGTACTTC; cdr3_aa: CASRPGLAGVYEQYF
v_call: TRBV7-2; j_call: TRBJ2-5; clone_size: many; d_call: TRBD1; cdr3_length: 15; cdr3_nt: TGTGCCAGCAGCTTAAGAACAGGGGGCCCGGAGACCCAGTACTTC; cdr3_aa: CASSLRTGGPETQYF
v_call: TRBV12-3/TRBV12-4; j_call: TRBJ1-4; clone_size: few; d_call: TRBD1; cdr3_length: 15; cdr3_nt: TGTGCCAGCACCTACAGGGGAGCAACTAATGAAAAACTGTTTTTT; cdr3_aa: CASTYRGATNEKLFF
v_call: TRBV20-1; j_call: TRBJ2-7; clone_size: many; d_call: NA; cdr3_length: 15; cdr3_nt: TGCAGTGCTGGACCATCGGGTACCATACGGGAAGAGCAGTACTTC; cdr3_aa: CSAGPSGTIREEQYF
v_call: TRBV5-5; j_call: TRBJ2-5; clone_size: few; d_call: TRBD1; cdr3_length: 16; cdr3_nt: TGTGCCAGCAGCTTGGGAAGGGGGCGGTGGCAAGAGACCCAGTACTTC; cdr3_aa: CASSLGRGRWQETQYF
v_call: TRBV29-1; j_call: TRBJ2-3; clone_size: many; d_call: TRBD2; cdr3_length: 18; cdr3_nt: TGCAGCGTTGAGCTCCCACTAGGACTAGCGGGGGCGGGAGGTACGCAGTATTTT; cdr3_aa: CSVELPLGLAGAGGTQYF
v_call: TRBV5-6; j_call: TRBJ1-2; clone_size: few; d_call: NA; cdr3_length: 15; cdr3_nt: TGTGCCAGCAGCTTGGCCTGGCTCGGTAACTATGGCTACACCTTC; cdr3_aa: CASSLAWLGNYGYTF
v_call: TRBV10-3; j_call: TRBJ1-1; clone_size: NA; d_call: NA; cdr3_length: 14; cdr3_nt: TGTGCCAACAGACTGGACGTCGCGGTCTCTGATGCTTTCTTT; cdr3_aa: CANRLDVAVSDAFF
v_call: TRBV29-1; j_call: TRBJ2-1; clone_size: many; d_call: NA; cdr3_length: 15; cdr3_nt: TGCAGCGTGACGTCGGGGCGGGGCGCCTACAATGAGCAGTTCTTC; cdr3_aa: CSVTSGRGAYNEQFF
v_call: TRBV7-2; j_call: TRBJ1-5; clone_size: NA; d_call: NA; cdr3_length: 13; cdr3_nt: TGTGCCAGCAGCTATCTCCTCAATCAGCCCCAGCATTTT; cdr3_aa: CASSYLLNQPQHF
v_call: TRBV10-3; j_call: TRBJ2-1; clone_size: few; d_call: NA; cdr3_length: 16; cdr3_nt: TGTGCCATCAGTCCAGCAGGACAGAGACCCTACAATGAGCAGTTCTTC; cdr3_aa: CAISPAGQRPYNEQFF
v_call: TRBV6-5; j_call: TRBJ2-5; clone_size: many; d_call: NA; cdr3_length: 16; cdr3_nt: TGTGCCAGCAGTTACTCGATACAGGGCGGTGGAGGGACCCAGTACTTC; cdr3_aa: CASSYSIQGGGGTQYF
v_call: TRBV28; j_call: TRBJ2-3; clone_size: few; d_call: NA; cdr3_length: 14; cdr3_nt: TGTGCCAGCAGCCTAACCCCATACACAGATACGCAGTATTTT; cdr3_aa: CASSLTPYTDTQYF
v_call: TRBV5-1; j_call: TRBJ2-2; clone_size: many; d_call: NA; cdr3_length: 15; cdr3_nt: TGCGCCAGCAGCTTTGAAACGGCCTATGGCGGGGAGCTGTTTTTT; cdr3_aa: CASSFETAYGGELFF
v_call: TRBV5-1; j_call: TRBJ1-4; clone_size: many; d_call: NA; cdr3_length: 14; cdr3_nt: TGCGCCAGCAGCTTGGGACCGCCTAATGAAAAACTGTTTTTT; cdr3_aa: CASSLGPPNEKLFF